This section outlines one T cell receptor beta chain sequence together with its context. The data derive from a study of blood T cell repertoires in COVID-19. At the level of the study: Whether acute or convalescent, the COVID-19 samples came from the United States, Italy and Spain.

This CDR3 is built from 13 residues. CDR1 is MNHEY, CDR2 SVGAGI, per germline. V trimming: 4 bases; J trimming: 9 bases; junction bases outside the gene matches: 4. Sequenced by immunoSEQ multiplex PCR; TCRdb stores in-frame clones only, minus some. The data contain fewer than 400,000 clones, around 88% of them seen just once; the ten biggest clones take up 2.5% to 3%. The TCR originated in a young man with active or convalescent COVID-19. Sequencing input: peripheral blood. The V gene is TRBV6-5, the J gene TRBJ2-1; 9 bases map to TRBD2. The CDR3 spells CASSSTAGGEQFF. CDR3 coding DNA: TGTGCCAGCAGTTCTACAGCGGGGGGTGAGCAGTTCTTC.